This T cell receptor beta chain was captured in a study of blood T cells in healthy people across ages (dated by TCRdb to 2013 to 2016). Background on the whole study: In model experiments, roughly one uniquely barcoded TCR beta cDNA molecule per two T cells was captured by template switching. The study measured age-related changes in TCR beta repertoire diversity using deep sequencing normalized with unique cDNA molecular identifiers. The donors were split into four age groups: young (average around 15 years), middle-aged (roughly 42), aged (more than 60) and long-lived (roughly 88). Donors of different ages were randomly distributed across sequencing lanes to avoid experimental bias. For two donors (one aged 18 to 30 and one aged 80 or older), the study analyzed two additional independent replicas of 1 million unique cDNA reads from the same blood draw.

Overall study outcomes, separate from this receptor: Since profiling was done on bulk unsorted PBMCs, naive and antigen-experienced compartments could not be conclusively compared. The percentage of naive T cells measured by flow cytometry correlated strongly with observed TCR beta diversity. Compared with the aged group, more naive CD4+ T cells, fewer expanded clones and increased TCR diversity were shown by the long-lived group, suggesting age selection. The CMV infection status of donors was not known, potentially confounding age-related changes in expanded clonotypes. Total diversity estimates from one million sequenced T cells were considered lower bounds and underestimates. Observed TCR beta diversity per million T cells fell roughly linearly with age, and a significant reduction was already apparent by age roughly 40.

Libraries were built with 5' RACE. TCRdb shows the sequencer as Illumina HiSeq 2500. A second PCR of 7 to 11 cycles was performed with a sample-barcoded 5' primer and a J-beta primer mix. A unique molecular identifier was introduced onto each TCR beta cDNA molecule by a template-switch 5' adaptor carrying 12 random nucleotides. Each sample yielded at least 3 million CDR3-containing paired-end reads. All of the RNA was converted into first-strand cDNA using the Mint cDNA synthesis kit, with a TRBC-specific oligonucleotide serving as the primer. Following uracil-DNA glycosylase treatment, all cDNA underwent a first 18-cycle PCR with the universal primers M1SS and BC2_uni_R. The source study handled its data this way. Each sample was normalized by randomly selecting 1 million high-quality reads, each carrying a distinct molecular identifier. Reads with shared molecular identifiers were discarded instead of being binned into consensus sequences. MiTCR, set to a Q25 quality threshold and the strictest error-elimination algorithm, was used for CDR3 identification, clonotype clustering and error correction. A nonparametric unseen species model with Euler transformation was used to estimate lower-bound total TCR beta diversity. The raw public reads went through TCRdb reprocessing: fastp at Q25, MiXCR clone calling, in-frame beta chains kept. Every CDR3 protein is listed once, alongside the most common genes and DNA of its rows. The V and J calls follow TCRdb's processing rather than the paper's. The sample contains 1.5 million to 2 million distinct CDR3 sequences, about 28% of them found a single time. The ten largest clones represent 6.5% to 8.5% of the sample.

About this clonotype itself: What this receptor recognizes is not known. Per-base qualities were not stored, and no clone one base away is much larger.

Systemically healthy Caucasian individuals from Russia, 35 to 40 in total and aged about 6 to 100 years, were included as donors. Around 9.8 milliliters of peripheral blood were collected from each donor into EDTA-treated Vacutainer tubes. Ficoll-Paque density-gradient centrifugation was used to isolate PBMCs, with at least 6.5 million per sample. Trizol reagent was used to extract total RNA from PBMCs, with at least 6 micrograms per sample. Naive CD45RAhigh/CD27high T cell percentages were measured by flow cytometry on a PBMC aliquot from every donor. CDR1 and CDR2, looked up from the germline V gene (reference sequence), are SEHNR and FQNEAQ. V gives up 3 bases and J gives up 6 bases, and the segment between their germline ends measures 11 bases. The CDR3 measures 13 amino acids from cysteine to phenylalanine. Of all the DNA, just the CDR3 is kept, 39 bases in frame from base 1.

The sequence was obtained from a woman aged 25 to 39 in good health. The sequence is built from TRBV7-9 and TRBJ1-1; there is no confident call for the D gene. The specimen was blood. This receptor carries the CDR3 CASSFPLEAEAFF. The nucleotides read TGTGCCAGCAGCTTTCCCTTGGAAGCTGAAGCTTTCTTT.